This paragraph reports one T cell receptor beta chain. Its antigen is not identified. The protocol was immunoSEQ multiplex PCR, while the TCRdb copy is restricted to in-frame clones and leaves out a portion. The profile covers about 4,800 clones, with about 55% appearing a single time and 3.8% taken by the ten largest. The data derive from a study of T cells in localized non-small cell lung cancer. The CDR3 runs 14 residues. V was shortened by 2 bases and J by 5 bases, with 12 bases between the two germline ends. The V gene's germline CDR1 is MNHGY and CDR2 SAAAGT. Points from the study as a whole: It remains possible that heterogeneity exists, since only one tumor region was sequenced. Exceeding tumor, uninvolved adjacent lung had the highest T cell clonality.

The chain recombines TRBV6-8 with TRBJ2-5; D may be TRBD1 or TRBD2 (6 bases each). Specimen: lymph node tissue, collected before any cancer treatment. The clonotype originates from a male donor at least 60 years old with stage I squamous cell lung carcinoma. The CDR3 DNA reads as TGTGCCAGCAGTTACAGGGGGGTCGGGGAGACCCAGTACTTC. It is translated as CASSYRGVGETQYF.